These 10 T cell receptor beta chains share one sample of origin, sequenced in a study of blood T cell repertoires in COVID-19. Repertoires were generated with immunoSEQ multiplex PCR, while TCRdb's copy carries only in-frame clones and drops some. The sample shows around 250,000 clones, approximately 79% of them seen only once. Material for sequencing was PBMCs or T cells enriched from blood (not recorded which). The receptor source for this set is a man aged 30 to 39 with acute COVID-19.

This chain links TRBV24-1 with TRBJ1-5, with D perhaps matching TRBD1 (6 bases). Deletions cut 3 bases from V and 5 bases from J, with 10 bases between. This CDR3 contains 14 residues. Germline V gene sequence: CDR1 KGHDR, CDR2 SFDVKD. As DNA, the CDR3 is TGTGCCACCAGTGATGGGGACATTCATCAGCCCCAGCATTTT. It encodes CATSDGDIHQPQHF.

The chain is built from TRBV6-5 and TRBJ2-5; 7 nucleotides align to TRBD2. With 6 bases clipped from V and 5 bases from J, the junction kept 9 bases outside the gene matches. Per germline, CDR1 MNHEY and CDR2 SVGAGI. The CDR3 has 14 residues. CDR3 DNA sequence: TGTGCCAGCAGGGACGGTTCACTAGCGGAGACCCAGTACTTC. Residues: CASRDGSLAETQYF.

V and J are TRBV6-1 and TRBJ1-2; D call uncertain. V was clipped by 1 base and J by 8 bases, with 11 bases between them. Germline assignment: CDR1 MNHNS and CDR2 SASEGT. The CDR3 runs 13 residues. CDR3 sequence reads: CASSEGFEWGYTF. The DNA for the CDR3 is TGTGCCAGCAGTGAAGGTTTCGAGTGGGGCTACACCTTC.

V is TRBV6-5 and J is TRBJ1-4, with 7 nucleotides matching TRBD1. V lost 0 bases, J lost 8 bases, and 6 bases stayed unmatched. The CDR3 has 15 amino acids. The germline gives CDR1 MNHEY, CDR2 SVGAGI. The CDR3 protein is CASSYSRQGQEKLFF. CDR3 nucleotides: TGTGCCAGCAGTTACTCGCGGCAGGGACAGGAAAAACTGTTTTTT.

The chain joins TRBV6-5 to TRBJ2-7; 8 nucleotides align to TRBD2. This CDR3 has 12 residues. V shed 6 bases, J shed 6 bases, and the junction held 4 bases outside the gene matches. Per germline, CDR1 MNHEY and CDR2 SVGAGI. As DNA, the CDR3 is TGTGCCAGCAGGGGACTAGTAGGCGAGCAGTACGTC. Amino acid sequence: CASRGLVGEQYV.

The chain recombines TRBV4-3 with TRBJ2-2; the D is unclear. The germline CDR1 and CDR2 sequences are LGHNA and YSLEER. Trimming stripped 3 bases from V and 5 bases from J, with 4 bases between. The CDR3 covers 12 residues. This chain's CDR3 is CASSHRTGELFF. The CDR3 nucleotides are TGCGCCAGCAGCCACAGGACCGGGGAGCTGTTTTTT.

The rearrangement joins TRBV5-5 to TRBJ1-1; D is unclear. This CDR3 has 14 amino acids. V lost 1 base and J lost 1, with 8 bases in between. In germline, CDR1 is SGHKS, CDR2 YYEKEE (reference sequence). The CDR3 DNA follows: TGTGCCAGCAGCTTGTTTGACTCGAACACTGAAGCTTTCTTT. This translates into CASSLFDSNTEAFF.

The table lists this clone with a count of one. The chain carries TRBV3-1 (or the pseudogene TRBV3-2) and TRBJ1-2; 7 nucleotides align to TRBD1. Germline V lookup: CDR1 LGHDT, CDR2 YNNKEL (reference sequence). This CDR3 comprises 15 residues. V dropped 0 bases and J dropped 3; count of bases not matched to a gene: 4. CDR3 in amino acids: CASSQDRDRDYGYTF. CDR3 DNA sequence: TGTGCCAGCAGCCAAGATAGGGACAGAGACTATGGCTACACCTTC.

This chain joins TRBV7-9 and TRBJ2-5; 8 positions agree with TRBD1. Trimming at V came to 5 bases and at J to 1 base, leaving 9 bases not matched to a gene. The length of the CDR3 is 16 residues. Germline CDR1 reads SEHNR; CDR2 reads FQNEAQ (reference sequence). The DNA for the CDR3 is TGTGCCAGCAGCCGTGGTTCTGGACAGGGCCAAGAGACCCAGTACTTC. Amino acid sequence: CASSRGSGQGQETQYF.

The chain is built from TRBV3-1 (or the pseudogene TRBV3-2) and TRBJ2-3; 9 positions agree with TRBD2. V dropped 4 bases and J dropped 2; count of bases not matched to a gene: 7. The CDR3 consists of 16 residues. CDR1 is LGHDT and CDR2 is YNNKEL in the germline V gene (reference sequence). CDR3 nucleotide sequence: TGTGCCAGCAGCCCTCTAGCGGGGAGTCCCACAGATACGCAGTATTTT. Amino acid sequence: CASSPLAGSPTDTQYF.